The 6 T cell receptor beta chains listed next were all sequenced from one sample in a study of cytomegalovirus exposure and HLA in healthy donors. Researchers ran the PCR with 60 Vbeta and 13 Jbeta primers. Clones were read by immunoSEQ multiplex PCR, and TCRdb kept only the in-frame ones, dropping some. The sample has 120,000 to 150,000 clones, around 77% seen once. The sequenced sample consisted of PBMCs. Receptor source: a woman aged 50 to 60 in good health and CMV-seronegative.

This chain connects TRBV4-3 to TRBJ2-1; 8 bases map to TRBD2. This CDR3 region has 20 residues. V lost 2 bases to trimming and J lost 2 bases; unmatched junction nucleotides: 17. Germline CDR1 reads LGHNA; CDR2 reads YSLEER. The CDR3 DNA reads TGCGCCAGCAGCCAACCCCCGACTAGCTTACGGGAGGGGCCCTACAATGAGCAGTTCTTC. Translation: CASSQPPTSLREGPYNEQFF.

This sequence joins TRBV15 and TRBJ2-7, with 9 positions matching TRBD1. V was clipped by 5 bases and J by 4 bases; unmatched bases: 6. The CDR3 runs to 14 residues. Germline CDR1 is LNHNV and CDR2 is YYDKDF (reference sequence). The CDR3, as DNA: TGTGCCACCAGCGGACAGGGGAGATTTTACGAGCAGTACTTC. Its protein product is CATSGQGRFYEQYF.

The V call is TRBV28, the J call TRBJ2-5; D may be TRBD2 (5 bases). CDR3 length: 14 residues. Trimming shortened V by 5 bases and J by 1 base, and 11 bases separated the two germline ends. Germline V gives CDR1 MDHEN, CDR2 SYDVKM. This chain's CDR3 is CASSEAATQETQYF. As DNA, the CDR3 is TGTGCCAGCAGTGAAGCGGCAACCCAAGAGACCCAGTACTTC. Combining the CDR3 with reference TRBV28 and TRBJ2-5 gives the whole variable domain DVKVTQSSRYLVKRTGEKVFLECVQDMDHENMFWYRQDPGLGLRLIYFSYDVKMKEKGDIPEGYSVSREKKERFSLILESASTNQTSMYLCASSEAATQETQYFGPGTRLLVL.

This clone showed up just once. This rearrangement joins TRBV5-1 to TRBJ2-4, with 9 positions matching TRBD2. The CDR3 extends over 16 amino acids. V trimming: 0 bases; J trimming: 2 bases; junction bases outside the gene matches: 3. Germline values: CDR1 SGHRS, CDR2 YFSETQ. Written as DNA, the CDR3 is TGCGCCAGCAGCTTGGAGCTAGCGGGGACCAAAAACATTCAGTACTTC. This codes for CASSLELAGTKNIQYF.

This chain joins TRBV5-1 and TRBJ1-5; tentatively, D is TRBD1 (5 bases). The CDR3 has 14 residues. The germline CDR1 and CDR2 sequences are SGHRS and YFSETQ. Trimming pared 2 bases from V and 3 bases from J, leaving 9 bases between. This CDR3 is CASSFGGSNQPQHF. CDR3 in DNA: TGCGCCAGCAGCTTCGGGGGATCCAATCAGCCCCAGCATTTT.

The chain links TRBV9 to TRBJ1-1; 9 nucleotides agree with TRBD1. Trimming cost V 3 bases and J 8 bases; bases outside gene matches: 5. The CDR3 totals 13 residues. Germline values: CDR1 SGDLS, CDR2 YYNGEE. CDR3 protein: CASSARGTGEAFF. DNA of the CDR3: TGTGCCAGCAGCGCCCGAGGGACAGGGGAAGCTTTCTTT.